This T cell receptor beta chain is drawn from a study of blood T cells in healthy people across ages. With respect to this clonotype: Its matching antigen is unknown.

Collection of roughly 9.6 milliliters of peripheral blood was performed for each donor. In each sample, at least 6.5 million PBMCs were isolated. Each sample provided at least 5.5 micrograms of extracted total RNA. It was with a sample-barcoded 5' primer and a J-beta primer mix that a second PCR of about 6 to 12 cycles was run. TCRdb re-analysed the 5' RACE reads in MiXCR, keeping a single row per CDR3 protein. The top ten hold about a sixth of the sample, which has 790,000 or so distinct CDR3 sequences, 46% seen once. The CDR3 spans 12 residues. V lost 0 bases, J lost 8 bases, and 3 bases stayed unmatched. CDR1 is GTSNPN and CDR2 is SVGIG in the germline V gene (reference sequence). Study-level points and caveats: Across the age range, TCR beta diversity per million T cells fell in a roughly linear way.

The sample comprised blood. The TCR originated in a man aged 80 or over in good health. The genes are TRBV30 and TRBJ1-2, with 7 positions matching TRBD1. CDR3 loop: CAWSVLGQGYTF. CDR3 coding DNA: TGTGCCTGGAGTGTACTGGGACAGGGCTACACCTTC.